These 11 T cell receptor beta chains share one sample of origin, sequenced in a study of graft-versus-host responses after intestinal transplantation. Profiling relied on immunoSEQ multiplex PCR, and the TCRdb table lists in-frame clones only, not all of them. The sample has about 54,000 clones, around 90% seen once. Sequencing was performed on PBMCs, taken about 93 weeks after intestinal transplant. All receptors come from a human patient who received an intestinal transplant, so some T cells may come from the graft donor.

In this sample, this clone turned up a few times. This chain uses TRBV6-1 with TRBJ2-7; TRBD2 matches 7 bases. V gave up 4 bases and J gave up 1 base; unmatched junction bases: 4. CDR1 and CDR2 from the germline V gene are MNHNS and SASEGT. CDR3 length: 14 amino acids. The CDR3 bases are TGTGCCAGCAGTGCCCGGACTAGGTCCTACGAGCAGTACTTC. Translation gives CASSARTRSYEQYF.

The rearrangement joins TRBV2 to TRBJ1-3; D not certain. This CDR3 has 13 amino acids. CDR1 is SNHLY and CDR2 is FYNNEI in the germline V gene. The V end lost 6 bases, the J end lost 2 bases, and 8 bases lay between the germline ends. The CDR3 DNA is TGTGCCAGCAGGCCTGCGGCTGGAAACACCATATATTTT. It yields the protein CASRPAAGNTIYF.

This rearrangement joins TRBV5-8 to TRBJ2-5; 8 bases match TRBD2. The V gene end was trimmed by 5 bases and the J gene end by 6 bases; junction bases not matched to a gene: 6. The CDR3 is 13 amino acids. Germline lookup yields CDR1 SGHTS and CDR2 YDEGEE. The CDR3: CASSSAGVKTQYF. The CDR3, as DNA: TGTGCCAGCAGTTCAGCGGGGGTTAAGACCCAGTACTTC.

This clone has only one observation. This sequence joins TRBV30 and TRBJ2-3; D may match TRBD1 or TRBD2 (5 bases each). This CDR3 spans 13 amino acids. The germline V gene has CDR1 GTSNPN and CDR2 SVGIG (reference sequence). The V and J ends lost 4 bases and 10 bases respectively, with 18 bases between them. In DNA, the CDR3 is TGTGCCTGGACGAGGGCTGGGGGTGGGGCGCAGTATTTT. This translates into CAWTRAGGGAQYF.

This chain uses TRBV15 with TRBJ2-7, with unresolved D. The CDR3 has 15 residues. Per germline, CDR1 LNHNV and CDR2 YYDKDF (reference sequence). Trimming stripped 1 base from V and 0 bases from J, with 10 bases between. CDR3 sequence: CATSRVLESSYEQYF. The DNA of the CDR3 is TGTGCCACCAGCAGAGTGTTAGAGAGCTCCTACGAGCAGTACTTC.

The V gene is TRBV4-1, the J gene TRBJ2-5; the match to TRBD1 covers 9 bases. This CDR3 is built from 15 residues. Germline CDR1 and CDR2: MGHRA and YSYEKL. The junction had 13 bases not matched to a gene; V was cut back by 2 bases and J by 12 bases. CDR3 amino acids: CASSQLRTGAVLKYF. CDR3 nucleotide sequence: TGCGCCAGCAGCCAATTACGGACAGGGGCTGTTCTTAAGTACTTC.

The V and J genes are TRBV27 and TRBJ2-6; D is ambiguous. V was pared by 3 bases and J by 1 base, with 1 base between. The CDR3 has 13 residues. Germline V lookup: CDR1 MNHEY, CDR2 SMNVEV (reference sequence). The CDR3 spells CASSFSGANVLTF. CDR3 bases: TGTGCCAGCAGTTTTTCTGGGGCCAACGTCCTGACTTTC.

The rearrangement uses TRBV7-9 and TRBJ1-6, with D possibly TRBD1 on 6 matching bases. Germline values: CDR1 SEHNR, CDR2 FQNEAQ (reference sequence). The CDR3 totals 19 residues. V lost 1 base and J lost 9, with 25 bases in between. CDR3: CASSLELDVRRGAFSPLHF. The CDR3 DNA is TGTGCCAGCAGCTTAGAGCTGGACGTACGTAGGGGGGCTTTTTCACCCCTCCACTTT.

The rearrangement uses TRBV9 and TRBJ2-1; 8 bases agree with TRBD2. CDR1 and CDR2 from the germline V gene are SGDLS and YYNGEE. This CDR3 has 14 amino acids. Germline trimming cut 0 bases from V and 8 bases from J; bases unmatched to any gene: 4. The CDR3 nucleotides are TGTGCCAGCAGCGTAGTCGGGGGGGCTTATGAGCAGTTCTTC. This encodes CASSVVGGAYEQFF.

The V gene is TRBV2, the J gene TRBJ2-3; D uncertain. V dropped 2 bases and J dropped 3 bases, with 3 bases sitting between them. The CDR3 has 12 residues. CDR1 SNHLY and CDR2 FYNNEI come from the germline V gene. CDR3 residues: CASSEQTDTQYF. CDR3 sequence (DNA): TGTGCCAGCAGTGAACAGACAGATACGCAGTATTTT.

The V gene is TRBV29-1, the J gene TRBJ2-3, with D hard to call. CDR1 is SQVTM, CDR2 ANQGSEA, per germline. The CDR3 is made up of 12 amino acids. The V end was cut by 3 bases, the J end by 2 bases, with 6 bases between. CDR3 DNA: TGCAGCGTTGATTACTTCACAGATACGCAGTATTTT. Protein sequence: CSVDYFTDTQYF.